This T cell receptor beta chain was sequenced in a study of blood T cell repertoires in COVID-19. Source study methods: Reference gene primers were amplified, and this amplification served to estimate nucleated cell counts. TCRdb's table, derived via immunoSEQ multiplex PCR, lists solely in-frame clones and lacks some. The V and J calls and clone size were taken over from that table, and D and trimming were inferred from the DNA. Altogether 130,000 or so clones are present, 84% being singletons, with the ten largest covering 12%. Between the trimmed V and J ends, which lost 6 bases and 4 bases, there was a span of 9 bases. This CDR3 is 12 amino acids long.

Sequencing was done on a sample of peripheral blood. The clonotype was recovered from a woman aged 55-70 years with acute or convalescent COVID-19. The rearrangement links TRBV12-3 or TRBV12-4 to TRBJ1-2, with D possibly matching TRBD1 (5 bases). In DNA form, the CDR3 reads TGTGCCAGCAGAAAGGGGTCCTATGGCTACACCTTC. Amino acids: CASRKGSYGYTF.